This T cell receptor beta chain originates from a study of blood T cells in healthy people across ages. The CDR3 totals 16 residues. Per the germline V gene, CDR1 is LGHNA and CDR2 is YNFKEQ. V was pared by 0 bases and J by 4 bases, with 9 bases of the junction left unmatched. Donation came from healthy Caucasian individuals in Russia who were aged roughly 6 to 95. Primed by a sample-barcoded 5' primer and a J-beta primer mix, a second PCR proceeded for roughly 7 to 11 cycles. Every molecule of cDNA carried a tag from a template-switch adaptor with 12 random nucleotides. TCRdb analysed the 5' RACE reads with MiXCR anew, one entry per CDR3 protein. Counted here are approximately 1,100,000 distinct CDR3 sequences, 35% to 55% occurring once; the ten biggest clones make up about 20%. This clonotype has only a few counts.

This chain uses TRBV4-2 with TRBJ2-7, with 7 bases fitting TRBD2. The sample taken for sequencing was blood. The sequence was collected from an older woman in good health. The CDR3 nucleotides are TGTGCCAGCAGCCAAGATTTGACGGGAGGCCTTTACGAGCAGTACTTC. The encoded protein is CASSQDLTGGLYEQYF.